This TCR beta chain was identified during a study of cytotoxic CD8 clonotypes in ibrutinib-treated CLL. Only in-frame clones appear in the TCRdb table, and some are missing; sequencing was by immunoSEQ multiplex PCR. The data show about 130,000 clones, with around four fifths seen just once and less than 4% held by the top ten. The CDR3 length is 12 residues. Trimming cost V 6 bases and J 4 bases, with 9 bases left between them. Germline lookup yields CDR1 MNHNY and CDR2 SVGAGI (reference sequence). The sequence came from a human donor with chronic lymphocytic leukemia. The chain links TRBV6-6 to TRBJ1-1; a weak D match, TRBD1 (5 bases). Sequences were derived from PBMCs, sampled after 24 months of ibrutinib treatment. Here the CDR3 reads CASRGQPTEAFF. For the CDR3, the DNA is TGTGCCAGCAGGGGGCAGCCCACTGAAGCTTTCTTT.